Listed here are 32 T cell receptor beta chains from one sample, sequenced in a study of cytomegalovirus exposure and HLA in healthy donors. Primers for the PCR totalled 60 Vbeta and 13 Jbeta. Assay used: immunoSEQ multiplex PCR; TCRdb lists only in-frame clones, some missing. Seen here are roughly 63,000 clones, approximately 71% observed once, and the top ten hold under 30%. The sample comprised PBMCs. The receptors were sampled from a woman aged 40 to 50 in good health and CMV-seropositive.

The CDR3 loop reads CAIRNTGGTEAFF. The CDR3 region has the DNA TGTGCCATCAGGAACACAGGGGGCACTGAAGCTTTCTTT. The chain links TRBV10-3 to TRBJ1-1; 8 bases are shared with TRBD1. The germline V gene has CDR1 ENHRY and CDR2 SYGVKD. This CDR3 has 13 residues. The V segment lost 6 bases and the J segment 4 bases; nucleotides outside the gene matches: 4.

Details on this clone: A far larger clone is one nucleotide away, so this likely arose from a read error. V usage is TRBV5-1 and J usage is TRBJ2-7; D is undetermined. The V end lost 2 bases, the J end lost 2 bases, and 14 bases lay between the germline ends. Looked up from germline, CDR1 is SGHRS and CDR2 is YFSETQ. The CDR3 contains 15 residues. CDR3 amino acids: CASSLEEYSTYEQYF. In DNA, the CDR3 is TGCGCCAGCAGCTTAGAGGAGTACTCTACCTACGAGCAGTACTTC.

This rearrangement joins TRBV5-1 to TRBJ2-7, with TRBD1 as a possible D gene (6 bases). CDR1 is SGHRS and CDR2 is YFSETQ in the germline V gene. The V and J ends lost 3 bases and 6 bases respectively, with 13 bases between them. The CDR3 has 13 residues. The CDR3 sequence: CASSSREGGEQYF. DNA for the CDR3: TGCGCCAGCAGCTCCAGGGAAGGGGGCGAGCAGTACTTC.

CDR3 DNA: TGTGCCAGCAGTGACTCGACTAGCGGGGGGACCGGGGAGCTGTTTTTT. Residues: CASSDSTSGGTGELFF. This rearrangement joins TRBV6-4 to TRBJ2-2, with 13 bases that match TRBD2. The CDR3 consists of 16 residues. V shed 0 bases and J 5 bases; nucleotides not matched to a gene: 0. CDR1 is MRHNA, CDR2 SNTAGT, per germline.

This clone was observed a single time. The rearrangement links TRBV18 to TRBJ1-1; tentatively, D is TRBD1 (6 bases). V lost 4 bases and J lost 0, with 9 bases in between. The germline gives CDR1 KGHSH, CDR2 LQKENI. The CDR3 loop spans 14 amino acids. The CDR3 DNA reads TGTGCCAGCTCACGACAGGTGATGAACACTGAAGCTTTCTTT. Amino acids: CASSRQVMNTEAFF.

This chain connects TRBV29-1 to TRBJ2-2, with D perhaps TRBD2 (6 bases). Germline V gene lookup returns CDR1 SQVTM and CDR2 ANQGSEA. V lost 4 bases to trimming and J lost 6 bases, with 6 bases between them. The length of the CDR3 is 11 residues. CDR3 sequence (DNA): TGCAGCGTTGGGGGGGCCGGGGAGCTGTTTTTT. This codes for CSVGGAGELFF.

J is TRBJ1-6 and V is TRBV7-9, with D perhaps TRBD1 (5 bases). Germline CDR1 is SEHNR and CDR2 is FQNEAQ (reference sequence). V was pared by 5 bases and J by 8 bases, with 13 bases between. CDR3 length: 14 amino acids. Here the CDR3 reads CASSPRGEDSPLHF. DNA for the CDR3: TGTGCCAGCAGCCCCCGGGGGGAGGATTCACCCCTCCACTTT.

The V gene is TRBV5-1, the J gene TRBJ2-5, with 8 bases identical to TRBD2. Germline V CDR1 and CDR2: SGHRS, YFSETQ. The CDR3 is made up of 17 amino acids. V was clipped by 4 bases and J by 2 bases; unmatched bases: 13. Here the CDR3 reads CASSDPGGGPVQETQYF. The CDR3, as DNA: TGCGCCAGCAGCGACCCCGGCGGGGGGCCAGTACAAGAGACCCAGTACTTC.

V usage is TRBV6-1 and J usage is TRBJ1-4; D remains unclear. Germline CDR1 reads MNHNS; CDR2 reads SASEGT. The CDR3 has 16 residues. With 2 bases removed from V and 4 bases from J, the gap between germline ends came to 14 bases. Written as DNA, the CDR3 is TGTGCCAGCAGTGAATCCTTGCTACGTCTTAATGAAAAACTGTTTTTT. Amino acids: CASSESLLRLNEKLFF.

The DNA for the CDR3 is TGTGCCAGCAGCTCGCCGAGGGAGGAAGAGACCCAGTACTTC. Its protein is CASSSPREEETQYF. The chain is built from TRBV5-4 and TRBJ2-5, with D perhaps matching TRBD2 (6 bases). The V end was cut by 3 bases, the J end by 3 bases, with 12 bases between. In germline, CDR1 is SGHNT, CDR2 YYREEE (reference sequence). The CDR3 is 14 residues long.

The V call is TRBV15, the J call TRBJ1-4, with D possibly being TRBD1 (6 bases). Germline V gene sequence: CDR1 LNHNV, CDR2 YYDKDF (reference sequence). The CDR3 length is 16 residues. The V and J ends lost 0 bases and 5 bases respectively, with 13 bases between them. CDR3 region: CATSREAGGGNEKLFF. As DNA, the CDR3 is TGTGCCACCAGCAGAGAGGCGGGGGGCGGAAATGAAAAACTGTTTTTT.

The V gene is TRBV9, the J gene TRBJ1-4; tentative D call: TRBD1 (5 bases). V was cut by 3 bases and J by 8 bases, with 17 bases left in between. The length of the CDR3 is 15 residues. Germline assignment: CDR1 SGDLS and CDR2 YYNGEE. CDR3 coding DNA: TGTGCCAGCAGCGGCAACAGGCCAGAGGTGGAAAAACTGTTTTTT. This codes for CASSGNRPEVEKLFF. Together with reference TRBV9 and TRBJ1-4, the CDR3 gives the full variable domain: DSGVTQTPKHLITATGQRVTLRCSPRSGDLSVYWYQQSLDQGLQFLIQYYNGEERAKGNILERFSAQQFPDLHSELNLSSLELGDSALYFCASSGNRPEVEKLFFGSGTQLSVL.

The chain joins TRBV6-5 to TRBJ1-1; a possible D gene is TRBD1 (6 bases). In germline, CDR1 is MNHEY, CDR2 SVGAGI. V gave up 5 bases and J gave up 1 base, with 11 bases separating them. The CDR3 consists of 14 residues. The chain's CDR3 is CASSHLGGNTEAFF. The DNA of the CDR3 is TGTGCCAGCAGTCACCTAGGGGGGAACACTGAAGCTTTCTTT.

This clone has only a few counts. The rearrangement joins TRBV5-1 to TRBJ2-6; D is possibly TRBD2 (5 bases). From germline, CDR1 is SGHRS and CDR2 YFSETQ. Trimming took 0 bases from V and 1 from J, leaving 5 bases between them. The CDR3 is 15 residues long. The CDR3 DNA is TGCGCCAGCAGCTTGGCGGGATCTGGGGCCAACGTCCTGACTTTC. It yields the protein CASSLAGSGANVLTF.

CDR3 in amino acids: CSVVPSDTEAFF. CDR3 in DNA: TGCAGCGTTGTGCCGTCAGACACTGAAGCTTTCTTT. The chain links TRBV29-1 to TRBJ1-1; D gene unclear. The CDR3 covers 12 residues. Germline-derived CDR1 and CDR2 are SQVTM and ANQGSEA. The V end lost 4 bases, the J end lost 3 bases, and 9 bases lay between the germline ends.

The chain has TRBV6-5 and TRBJ1-2; 9 bases match TRBD1. Germline V gene lookup returns CDR1 MNHEY and CDR2 SVGAGI. CDR3 size: 15 residues. The junction had 11 bases not matched to a gene; V was cut back by 8 bases and J by 4 bases. The CDR3 loop is CASHARDREAYGYTF. The CDR3 nucleotides are TGTGCCAGCCATGCGCGGGACAGGGAGGCCTATGGCTACACCTTC.

This clone has more than one count but fewer than ten. This chain connects TRBV25-1 to TRBJ1-2; 9 nucleotides line up with TRBD1. V shed 8 bases, J shed 3 bases, and the junction held 4 bases outside the gene matches. Germline V gene data show CDR1 as MGHDK and CDR2 as SYGVNS. The CDR3 runs 13 residues. In DNA, the CDR3 is TGTGCCAGCCGGACAGGGGTAGACTATGGCTACACCTTC. It yields the protein CASRTGVDYGYTF.

This clone was seen only a few times. CDR3 coding DNA: TGTGCCAGCAGCAGGGACAGCGGCAATCAGCCCCAGCATTTT. This sequence encodes CASSRDSGNQPQHF. V gene TRBV6-6 combines with J gene TRBJ1-5; 7 bases are a match to TRBD1. The trim removed 6 bases at V and 2 bases at J, leaving 4 bases unmatched. The V gene's germline CDR1 is MNHNY and CDR2 SVGAGI (reference sequence). This CDR3 is 14 amino acids long.

The chain joins TRBV11-2 to TRBJ1-2; D might be TRBD1 (6 bases). Germline loops: CDR1 SGHAT, CDR2 FQNNGV. V lost 1 base and J lost 4, with 10 bases in between. CDR3 length: 14 residues. CDR3 in amino acids: CASSLVEQGYGYTF. In DNA form, the CDR3 reads TGTGCCAGCAGCTTAGTCGAACAGGGCTATGGCTACACCTTC. Looking up the rest from reference TRBV11-2 and TRBJ1-2 gives the full variable domain: EAGVAQSPRYKIIEKRQSVAFWCNPISGHATLYWYQQILGQGPKLLIQFQNNGVVDDSQLPKDRFSAERLKGVDSTLKIQPAKLEDSAVYLCASSLVEQGYGYTFGSGTRLTVV.

The chain couples TRBV6-1 to TRBJ1-6, with TRBD1 as a possible D gene (6 bases). Per the germline V gene, CDR1 is MNHNS and CDR2 is SASEGT. V was pared by 6 bases and J by 8 bases, with 17 bases between. The CDR3 runs 15 residues. CDR3 sequence (DNA): TGTGCCAGCAGCACGCGGACAGTCGGGGATTCACCCCTCCACTTT. Protein sequence: CASSTRTVGDSPLHF.

This sequence joins TRBV4-1 and TRBJ2-7, with D perhaps matching TRBD2 (6 bases). The CDR3 is 16 residues long. The ends were cut back, 0 bases at V and 2 bases at J, with 14 bases in the middle. Germline CDR1 MGHRA, CDR2 YSYEKL. The CDR3 nucleotides are TGCGCCAGCAGCCAAGATCAATGGGGGGTCCCCTACGAGCAGTACTTC. It encodes CASSQDQWGVPYEQYF.

This clone was seen a single time. The J gene is TRBJ2-1, the V gene TRBV9; possible D gene TRBD2, 5 bases. Trimming took off 0 bases at V and 7 bases at J, with 8 bases between the two ends. The CDR3 runs 13 residues. Germline V gene sequence: CDR1 SGDLS, CDR2 YYNGEE. This CDR3 is CASSVEAANEQFF. In DNA form, the CDR3 reads TGTGCCAGCAGCGTAGAAGCGGCTAATGAGCAGTTCTTC.

The chain couples TRBV27 to TRBJ2-7, with a tentative D call TRBD1 (5 bases). The V end was cut by 9 bases, the J end by 2 bases, with 14 bases between. CDR1 is MNHEY and CDR2 is SMNVEV in the germline V gene (reference sequence). This CDR3 comprises 13 residues. The CDR3, as DNA: TGTGCCAGTCAAGGGCGGACAACCTACGAGCAGTACTTC. This sequence encodes CASQGRTTYEQYF.

This clone is a singleton in its sample. The chain employs TRBV12-1 and TRBJ1-5; whether TRBD1, the table's D call, matches the DNA was not checked. TRBV12-1 is labeled a pseudogene. The CDR3 consists of 13 residues. In DNA form, the CDR3 reads TGTGCCAGCAGCTCGGACAGGAGGCAGCCCCAGCATTTT. This translates into CASSSDRRQPQHF.

With respect to this clone: The junction and the germline gene differ at one end; a read error may be behind it. The rearrangement uses TRBV10-3 and TRBJ2-1, with TRBD2 matching 7 bases. Germline loops: CDR1 ENHRY, CDR2 SYGVKD. The length of the CDR3 is 17 residues. The CDR3 DNA follows: TGTGCTATCAGTGAGTCGGGGAGCGGGGTAGCCTACAATGAGCAGTTCTTC. Translated: CAISESGSGVAYNEQFF.

The genes are TRBV9 and TRBJ1-1, with a weak D call TRBD1 (5 bases). The V gene lost 4 bases and the J gene lost 1 base, with 14 bases spanning the gap. CDR3 length: 15 amino acids. Germline V gene data show CDR1 as SGDLS and CDR2 as YYNGEE. The CDR3 bases are TGTGCCAGCAGCCCCCATGGGGCAGGGAACACTGAAGCTTTCTTT. Translated: CASSPHGAGNTEAFF.

The chain is built from TRBV2 and TRBJ2-3, with 13 bases matching TRBD2. Germline loops: CDR1 SNHLY, CDR2 FYNNEI. With 6 bases clipped from V and 0 bases from J, the junction kept 6 bases outside the gene matches. The CDR3 has 17 residues. The CDR3 DNA sequence: TGTGCCAGCAGGCCGACTAGCGGGGGGCTCAGCACAGATACGCAGTATTTT. Translating it yields CASRPTSGGLSTDTQYF. The full variable domain, rest sourced from reference TRBV2 and TRBJ2-3, is EPEVTQTPSHQVTQMGQEVILRCVPISNHLYFYWYRQILGQKVEFLVSFYNNEISEKSEIFDDQFSVERPDGSNFTLKIRSTKLEDSAMYFCASRPTSGGLSTDTQYFGPGTRLTVL.

V gene TRBV5-5 combines with J gene TRBJ1-4; D is undetermined. Germline lookup yields CDR1 SGHKS and CDR2 YYEKEE (reference sequence). The CDR3 is 15 residues long. The V and J ends lost 5 bases and 0 bases respectively, with 11 bases between them. The CDR3 nucleotides are TGTGCCAGCAGGAAGAACGTAGCAACTAATGAAAAACTGTTTTTT. Amino acids: CASRKNVATNEKLFF. The complete variable domain, with remaining parts taken from reference TRBV5-5 and TRBJ1-4, reads DAGVTQSPTHLIKTRGQQVTLRCSPISGHKSVSWYQQVLGQGPQFIFQYYEKEERGRGNFPDRFSARQFPNYSSELNVNALLLGDSALYLCASRKNVATNEKLFFGSGTQLSVL.

This chain uses TRBV5-1 with TRBJ1-6, with D tentatively TRBD1 (5 bases). The CDR3 has 15 residues. Germline CDR1 is SGHRS and CDR2 is YFSETQ. The ends were cut back, 4 bases at V and 6 bases at J, with 14 bases in the middle. CDR3 loop: CASSGGGQVNSPLHF. CDR3 DNA: TGCGCCAGCAGCGGGGGAGGGCAGGTTAATTCACCCCTCCACTTT.

The sample holds one count of this clone. The V gene is TRBV5-1, the J gene TRBJ2-2; TRBD2 matches at 13 bases. Germline trimming cut 4 bases from V and 2 bases from J; bases unmatched to any gene: 2. This CDR3 is built from 16 residues. Germline assignment: CDR1 SGHRS and CDR2 YFSETQ. CDR3 nucleotide sequence: TGCGCCAGCAGCGGGACTAGCGGGATAAACACCGGGGAGCTGTTTTTT. Protein: CASSGTSGINTGELFF.

The V and J genes are TRBV7-2 and TRBJ1-3; a possible D gene is TRBD1 (6 bases). Trimming stripped 2 bases from V and 0 bases from J, with 14 bases between. Germline lookup yields CDR1 SGHTA and CDR2 FQGNSA. The CDR3 consists of 17 residues. The DNA of the CDR3 is TGTGCCAGCAGCTTATCGTCAGGGGCGAGCTCTGGAAACACCATATATTTT. Translating it yields CASSLSSGASSGNTIYF. The entire variable domain, with the rest obtained from reference TRBV7-2 and TRBJ1-3, is as follows: GAGVSQSPSNKVTEKGKDVELRCDPISGHTALYWYRQSLGQGLEFLIYFQGNSAPDKSGLPSDRFSAERTGGSVSTLTIQRTQQEDSAVYLCASSLSSGASSGNTIYFGEGSWLTVV.

This clone has more than one count but fewer than ten. The V and J genes are TRBV6-5 and TRBJ1-3, with TRBD1 identical over 9 bases. The trim removed 4 bases at V and 7 bases at J, leaving 2 bases unmatched. Germline V gives CDR1 MNHEY, CDR2 SVGAGI. The CDR3 is 13 residues long. Written as DNA, the CDR3 is TGTGCCAGCAGTTGGGGACAGGGCAACACCATATATTTT. Translation: CASSWGQGNTIYF.